The subject of this entry is one T cell receptor (beta chain). Data came from immunoSEQ multiplex PCR; TCRdb stores just in-frame clones and leaves some out. The data hold 40,000 to 60,000 clones, with around nine tenths observed a single time. The sample is drawn from a study of control samples from healthy donors and cancer patients. The germline V gene has CDR1 MGHDK and CDR2 SYGVNS. The CDR3 sequence is 13 residues long. V lost 6 bases, J lost 3 bases, and 1 base stayed unmatched. Sequenced material: PBMCs. The receptor was isolated from a man aged 45-65 years with head and neck cancer. The chain employs TRBV25-1 and TRBJ1-3; 8 bases align to TRBD1. CDR3 sequence reads: CASSGTGGNTIYF. The DNA for the CDR3 is TGTGCCAGCAGCGGGACAGGTGGAAACACCATATATTTT.